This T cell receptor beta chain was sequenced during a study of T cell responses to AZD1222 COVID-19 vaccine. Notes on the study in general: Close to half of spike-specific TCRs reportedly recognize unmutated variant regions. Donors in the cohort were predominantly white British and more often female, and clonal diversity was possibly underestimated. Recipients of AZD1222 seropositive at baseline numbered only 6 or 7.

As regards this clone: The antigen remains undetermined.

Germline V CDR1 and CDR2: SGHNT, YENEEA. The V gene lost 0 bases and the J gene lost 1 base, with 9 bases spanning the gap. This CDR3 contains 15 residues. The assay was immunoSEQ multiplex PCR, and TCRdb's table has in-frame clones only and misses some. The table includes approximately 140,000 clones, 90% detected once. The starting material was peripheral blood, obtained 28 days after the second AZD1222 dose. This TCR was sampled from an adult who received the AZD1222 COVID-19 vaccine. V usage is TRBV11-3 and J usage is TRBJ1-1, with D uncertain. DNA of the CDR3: TGTGCCAGCAGCTTAGATCCCGGTCCGAACACTGAAGCTTTCTTT. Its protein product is CASSLDPGPNTEAFF.